What follows are 5 T cell receptor beta chains derived from one specimen sequenced in a study of blood T cell repertoires in COVID-19. The assay was immunoSEQ multiplex PCR, and TCRdb's table has in-frame clones only and misses some. Here the sample spans roughly 15,000 clones, roughly 88% being singletons. The sample was peripheral blood. The receptors derive from a woman in her forties or fifties with active or convalescent COVID-19.

This sequence joins TRBV27 and TRBJ2-5; D might be TRBD1 (6 bases). V gave up 3 bases and J gave up 7 bases, with 12 bases separating them. Germline CDR1 and CDR2: MNHEY and SMNVEV (reference sequence). This CDR3 comprises 13 residues. In DNA form, the CDR3 reads TGTGCCAGCAGTTTGACAGGCCCTGGGACCCAGTACTTC. Translating it yields CASSLTGPGTQYF.

The gene calls are TRBV14 and TRBJ1-4; perhaps TRBD1 as D (5 bases). The germline V and J ends were trimmed by 4 bases and 3 bases, with 6 bases remaining between them. Germline CDR1 SGHDN, CDR2 FVKESK. This CDR3 contains 13 residues. As DNA, the CDR3 is TGTGCCAGCAGCCGACAGCCTAATGAAAAACTGTTTTTT. The encoded protein is CASSRQPNEKLFF. The full variable domain, rest sourced from reference TRBV14 and TRBJ1-4, is EAGVTQFPSHSVIEKGQTVTLRCDPISGHDNLYWYRRVMGKEIKFLLHFVKESKQDESGMPNNRFLAERTGGTYSTLKVQPAELEDSGVYFCASSRQPNEKLFFGSGTQLSVL.

The J gene is TRBJ1-4, the V gene TRBV2, with 7 bases aligning to TRBD1. Per the germline V gene, CDR1 is SNHLY and CDR2 is FYNNEI. The CDR3 runs to 15 residues. After removal of 6 bases from V and 0 bases from J, the junction contained 4 bases not matched to a gene. The CDR3 is CASSRGTATNEKLFF. DNA for the CDR3: TGTGCCAGCAGCCGAGGGACAGCAACTAATGAAAAACTGTTTTTT.

The rearrangement joins TRBV7-8 to TRBJ2-7; 11 nucleotides match TRBD2. CDR3 length: 17 residues. V shed 5 bases, J shed 2 bases, and the junction held 11 bases outside the gene matches. The germline V gene has CDR1 SGHVS and CDR2 FQNEAQ. CDR3 residues: CASSPIAGGALTYEQYF. CDR3 DNA: TGTGCCAGCAGCCCCATAGCGGGGGGGGCGCTAACCTACGAGCAGTACTTC. The full variable domain, its missing parts supplied by reference TRBV7-8 and TRBJ2-7, is GAGVSQSPRYKVAKRGQDVALRCDPISGHVSLFWYQQALGQGPEFLTYFQNEAQLDKSGLPSDRFFAERPEGSVSTLKIQRTQQEDSAVYLCASSPIAGGALTYEQYFGPGTRLTVT.

The chain links TRBV6-5 to TRBJ1-1; the match to TRBD1 covers 7 bases. Trimming removed 6 bases from V and 5 bases from J; junction bases left unmatched: 9. The germline V gene has CDR1 MNHEY and CDR2 SVGAGI. This CDR3 comprises 14 residues. The CDR3 DNA reads as TGTGCCAGCAGAACGACAGGGTTAAAAACTGAAGCTTTCTTT. Translation: CASRTTGLKTEAFF.